This T cell receptor beta chain was sequenced for a study of CD8 T cells in Susac syndrome. Reverse transcription used about 0.45 to 1 ug RNA and random hexamers. Multiplex PCR with immunoSEQ amplified the TCR beta CDR3 across 54 Vbeta and 13 Jbeta. TCRdb reprocessed the immunoSEQ multiplex PCR reads via MiXCR and lists one record per CDR3 protein. The table has roughly 190,000 distinct CDR3 sequences, more than 85% seen once. CDR3 size: 14 residues. V lost 1 base and J 8 bases, leaving 15 bases between the germline ends. CDR1 is SQVTM and CDR2 is ANQGSEA in the germline V gene. As to this clonotype: Its target is not known.

Study-level points and caveats: Susac-specific public clones were found in both the total CD8+ and the CD8+ TEMRA repertoires, with about 17 in the former and several in the latter.

This rearrangement joins TRBV29-1 to TRBJ2-4, with a weak D call TRBD2 (5 bases). The sequence came from a human donor with Susac syndrome. The specimen sequenced was CD8+ T cells from PBMCs. CDR3 amino acids: CSVEAGEGIHIQYF. CDR3 DNA: TGCAGCGTTGAAGCCGGAGAGGGTATTCACATTCAGTACTTC.